These 32 T cell receptor beta chains came from one sample sequenced in a study of prognosis after radiotherapy for stage I lung cancer. Genomic DNA was the source, and TCR beta CDR3 was amplified from it by two-round multiplex PCR. First-round PCR used primers specific to each TRBV and TRBJ gene. TCRdb recomputed calls from the multiplex PCR reads with MiXCR, one row per CDR3 protein. The sample records roughly 20,000 distinct CDR3 sequences, about 42% being singletons. Sequences were derived from PBMCs, sampled before or after stereotactic body radiation therapy (not recorded which). The receptors come from a donor over 45 with non-small cell lung cancer.

This clonotype was counted ten times or more. CDR3 bases: TGTGCCACCCAACCCGGGACTAGCGCCTACGAGCAGTACTTC. It specifies CATQPGTSAYEQYF. The chain employs TRBV28 and TRBJ2-7, with TRBD2 matching 10 bases. The CDR3 has 14 residues. Germline CDR1 reads MDHEN; CDR2 reads SYDVKM. V shed 10 bases, J shed 2 bases, and the junction held 8 bases outside the gene matches.

The chain is built from TRBV11-3 and TRBJ2-2; D call uncertain. V shed 10 bases and J shed 7 bases, with 10 bases lying between them. The CDR3 consists of 11 residues. Per germline, CDR1 SGHNT and CDR2 YENEEA. The CDR3 coding sequence is TGTGCCATCAACCAGTGCGGGGAGCTGTTTTTT. It translates to CAINQCGELFF.

This clonotype has at least ten counts. The rearrangement uses TRBV12-3 or TRBV12-4 and TRBJ1-4; D perhaps matches TRBD1 (5 bases). The CDR3 sequence is 13 residues long. V was trimmed by 5 bases and J by 6 bases, leaving 10 bases between them. The CDR3 reads CASSPPGDEKLFF. The CDR3, as DNA: TGTGCCAGCAGTCCCCCGGGGGATGAAAAACTGTTTTTT.

In this sample, this clonotype turned up once. The chain carries TRBV7-2 and TRBJ2-2, with 8 bases identical to TRBD2. The CDR3 length is 16 residues. V gave up 5 bases and J gave up 7 bases; unmatched junction bases: 12. Looked up from germline, CDR1 is SGHTA and CDR2 is FQGNSA. The CDR3 DNA reads as TGTGCCAGCAGCATACTCCAGCGGGAGTATGTCGGGGAGCTGTTTTTT. Translation: CASSILQREYVGELFF.

The J gene is TRBJ2-2, the V gene TRBV11-2; D assignment may be TRBD1 or TRBD2 (5 bases each). This CDR3 contains 14 residues. CDR1 and CDR2 (germline): SGHAT, FQNNGV. Trimming pared 1 base from V and 8 bases from J, leaving 11 bases between. The CDR3 DNA sequence: TGTGCCAGCAGCTTAGGGCCAGGGACGGGGGAGCTGTTTTTT. It codes for CASSLGPGTGELFF.

This clonotype is classed as medium-sized. This chain joins TRBV7-8 and TRBJ1-1, with 9 bases that match TRBD1. There are 13 residues in the CDR3. CDR1 is SGHVS and CDR2 is FQNEAQ in the germline V gene. V was clipped by 5 bases and J by 4 bases; unmatched bases: 2. CDR3 amino acids: CASSLTGGTEAFF. The CDR3 DNA is TGTGCCAGCAGCCTGACAGGGGGCACTGAAGCTTTCTTT.

As DNA, the CDR3 is TGTGCCAGCAGGCCGGGACAGGGAGGTATCGGGGAGCTGTTTTTT. Translating it yields CASRPGQGGIGELFF. This rearrangement joins TRBV6-8 to TRBJ2-2; 9 nucleotides align to TRBD1. The CDR3 contains 15 residues. Germline V gives CDR1 MNHGY, CDR2 SAAAGT. V lost 6 bases, J lost 7 bases, and 9 bases stayed unmatched.

As concerns this clonotype: A much larger clone is a single base away; this may be a read error. This chain joins TRBV4-1 and TRBJ2-1, with D hard to call. The CDR3 runs to 15 residues. Germline loops: CDR1 MGHRA, CDR2 YSYEKL. V lost 0 bases, J lost 2 bases, and 8 bases lay in between. CDR3 residues: CASSQDRWAYNEQFF. DNA for the CDR3: TGCGCCAGCAGCCAAGACAGGTGGGCCTACAATGAGCAGTTCTTC.

This chain uses TRBV6-2 or TRBV6-3 with TRBJ1-2; D possibly corresponds to TRBD1 (5 bases). CDR1 MNHEY and CDR2 SVGEGT come from the germline V gene. CDR3 length: 18 residues. Trimming shortened V by 0 bases and J by 1 base, and 18 bases separated the two germline ends. CDR3 sequence reads: CASSYSIMSAGSNYGYTF. The CDR3 region has the DNA TGTGCCAGCAGTTACTCGATAATGTCTGCAGGGAGTAACTATGGCTACACCTTC.

This chain joins TRBV16 and TRBJ1-1; tentative D call: TRBD1 (6 bases). From germline, CDR1 is KGHSY and CDR2 FQNENV. This CDR3 comprises 12 residues. Trimming left V 7 bases short and J 7 bases short, with 13 bases between. The CDR3 here is CASTRGYDEAFF. DNA of the CDR3: TGTGCCAGCACCAGGGGCTACGATGAAGCTTTCTTT.

The chain is built from TRBV7-9 and TRBJ2-7, with D maybe TRBD2 (6 bases). The CDR3 totals 15 residues. Trimming took off 3 bases at V and 3 bases at J, with 15 bases between the two ends. Germline V gene sequence: CDR1 SEHNR, CDR2 FQNEAQ (reference sequence). Here the CDR3 DNA reads TGTGCCAGCAGCTTGTTAGCGGTATCCAACTACGAGCAGTACTTC. Translation: CASSLLAVSNYEQYF.

As concerns this clonotype: Only one base separates this from a far larger clonotype, so it likely reflects a read error. The chain uses TRBV11-2 and TRBJ2-2, with 7 positions matching TRBD2. The germline V gene has CDR1 SGHAT and CDR2 FQNNGV. This CDR3 has 16 amino acids. This CDR3 reads CASSLTRGRDTGELFF. The CDR3, as DNA: TGCGCCAGCAGCTTAACTAGAGGGAGGGACACCGGGGAGCTGTTTTTT.

This clonotype was recorded once. The chain recombines TRBV20-1 with TRBJ2-7, with D perhaps matching TRBD2 (5 bases). Per the germline V gene, CDR1 is DFQATT and CDR2 is SNEGSKA (reference sequence). The CDR3 covers 13 residues. Deletions cut 1 base from V and 0 bases from J, with 7 bases between. The CDR3 sequence is CSARAGSSYEQYF. In nucleotides, the CDR3 is TGCAGTGCTAGAGCGGGGAGCTCCTACGAGCAGTACTTC.

This clonotype came up many times. V is TRBV12-3 or TRBV12-4 and J is TRBJ2-1, with unresolved D. V was shortened by 8 bases and J by 6 bases, with 11 bases between the two germline ends. The CDR3 sequence is 12 residues long. DNA for the CDR3: TGTGCCAGCTCACCCTCTTTCAATGAGCAGTTCTTC. It codes for CASSPSFNEQFF.

This rearrangement joins TRBV19 to TRBJ1-2, with 7 bases fitting TRBD1. V shed 1 base, J shed 4 bases, and the junction held 9 bases outside the gene matches. The CDR3 spans 16 residues. Germline CDR1 and CDR2: LNHDA and SQIVND (reference sequence). In DNA, the CDR3 is TGTGCCAGTAGTATAGGGACGACAGGACAGGTCTATGGCTACACCTTC. It specifies CASSIGTTGQVYGYTF.

This clonotype was counted ten times or more. The chain employs TRBV7-9 and TRBJ1-2; D perhaps matches TRBD1 (5 bases). From germline, CDR1 is SEHNR and CDR2 FQNEAQ (reference sequence). The CDR3 is 12 amino acids. V dropped 5 bases and J dropped 8 bases, with 12 bases sitting between them. DNA of the CDR3: TGTGCCAGCAGCAAAGGTTGGGACGGCTACACCTTC. Its protein product is CASSKGWDGYTF. Variable domain in full (rest from reference TRBV7-9 and TRBJ1-2): DTGVSQNPRHKITKRGQNVTFRCDPISEHNRLYWYRQTLGQGPEFLTYFQNEAQLEKSRLLSDRFSAERPKGSFSTLEIQRTEQGDSAMYLCASSKGWDGYTFGSGTRLTVV.

This clonotype was observed many times. The genes are TRBV3-1 and TRBJ1-1; 7 positions match TRBD1. In germline, CDR1 is LGHDT, CDR2 YNNKEL (reference sequence). The CDR3 runs 15 residues. The V gene end was trimmed by 0 bases and the J gene end by 5 bases; junction bases not matched to a gene: 6. The CDR3 coding sequence is TGTGCCAGCAGCCAAGAAAGGGCAGGGGGGACTGAAGCTTTCTTT. Translation gives CASSQERAGGTEAFF.

The V and J genes are TRBV7-9 and TRBJ2-7, with TRBD1 matching 9 bases. With 5 bases clipped from V and 2 bases from J, the junction kept 10 bases outside the gene matches. The CDR3 loop spans 16 amino acids. Germline V gene lookup returns CDR1 SEHNR and CDR2 FQNEAQ (reference sequence). CDR3 nucleotides: TGTGCCAGCAGCGGATTCCGGGACAGGGTAACCTACGAGCAGTACTTC. Its protein is CASSGFRDRVTYEQYF.

This clonotype was recorded many times. A clone one base away is much larger, so this may be a read error. V is TRBV27 and J is TRBJ2-7; the match to TRBD2 covers 11 bases. CDR3 length: 15 residues. Germline V gene data show CDR1 as MNHEY and CDR2 as SMNVEV (reference sequence). The J segment lost 7 bases and the V segment lost 5 bases, leaving 10 bases of the junction unmatched. The CDR3 protein is CASSRGLAVVQEQYF. The CDR3 DNA follows: TGTGCCAGCAGTCGGGGACTAGCGGTAGTACAGGAGCAGTACTTC.

The rearrangement uses TRBV30 and TRBJ2-2; D unresolved. CDR3 size: 13 residues. V was pared by 0 bases and J by 10 bases, with 12 bases between. The germline V gene encodes CDR1 GTSNPN and CDR2 SVGIG (reference sequence). The chain's CDR3 is CAWSVLVAVELFF. In DNA form, the CDR3 reads TGTGCCTGGAGTGTACTGGTCGCCGTGGAGCTGTTTTTT.

The chain joins TRBV28 to TRBJ1-1; D gene uncertain. Germline lookup yields CDR1 MDHEN and CDR2 SYDVKM. The CDR3 is 16 amino acids. V dropped 1 base and J dropped 1 base, with 13 bases sitting between them. DNA of the CDR3: TGTGCCAGCAGTTTATTGCCCGGAGCTCCGAACACTGAAGCTTTCTTT. It is translated as CASSLLPGAPNTEAFF.

This clonotype was counted a single time. The DNA for the CDR3 is TGTGCCAGCAGCGGGGGCTGGGGCTACACCTTC. This translates into CASSGGWGYTF. J is TRBJ1-2 and V is TRBV25-1, with TRBD1 as a possible D gene (6 bases). The CDR3 is made up of 11 amino acids. The V end lost 6 bases, the J end lost 8 bases, and 10 bases lay between the germline ends. Germline V gene data show CDR1 as MGHDK and CDR2 as SYGVNS.

This clonotype was picked up one time. At one end the junction does not follow the germline gene, possibly because of a read error. The J gene is TRBJ1-3, the V gene TRBV6-2 or TRBV6-3; no clear D. Germline V gene lookup returns CDR1 MNHEY and CDR2 SVGEGT. The CDR3 is made up of 15 amino acids. CDR3 in DNA: TGTGCCATCAGTCACGACACGGATCCAGGAAACACCATATATTTT. It translates to CAISHDTDPGNTIYF.

This clonotype was seen repeatedly, ten times or more. The genes are TRBV20-1 and TRBJ2-6; no firm D call. The CDR3 runs 14 residues. Trimming pared 0 bases from V and 1 base from J, leaving 4 bases between. Germline CDR1 and CDR2: DFQATT and SNEGSKA (reference sequence). The CDR3 loop reads CSARDRSGANVLTF. The CDR3 DNA reads TGCAGTGCTAGAGACAGGTCTGGGGCCAACGTCCTGACTTTC.

About this clonotype itself: A far larger clone is one nucleotide away, so this likely arose from a read error. The chain employs TRBV7-9 and TRBJ2-4; 7 positions agree with TRBD1. Germline V gives CDR1 SEHNR, CDR2 FQNEAQ (reference sequence). This CDR3 is 14 amino acids long. CDR3 region: CASSPRQGHNEKFF. CDR3 in DNA: TGTGCCAGCAGCCCGCGACAGGGTCACAATGAGAAGTTCTTC.

This clonotype occurred many times. The rearrangement joins TRBV4-1 to TRBJ1-1; 11 bases line up with TRBD1. The germline gives CDR1 MGHRA, CDR2 YSYEKL. This CDR3 is 15 amino acids long. V lost 4 bases to trimming and J lost 4 bases; unmatched junction nucleotides: 5. DNA for the CDR3: TGCGCCAGCAGCCTTGCCGGGACAGGGGGCACTGAAGCTTTCTTT. This encodes CASSLAGTGGTEAFF.

This clonotype appeared many times. The chain employs TRBV10-2 and TRBJ2-7; a weak D match, TRBD2 (6 bases). The V gene's germline CDR1 is WSHSY and CDR2 SAAADI. The CDR3 covers 14 residues. Trimming took off 0 bases at V and 3 bases at J, with 9 bases between the two ends. CDR3 sequence reads: CASSESLDYYEQYF. The CDR3 coding sequence is TGCGCCAGCAGTGAGTCGTTGGACTACTACGAGCAGTACTTC.

A word on this clonotype: A much larger clone differs by one base, so this may be a read error. The gene calls are TRBV28 and TRBJ2-4; 8 bases line up with TRBD1. The CDR3 consists of 16 residues. V lost 7 bases, J lost 4 bases, and 12 bases stayed unmatched. Germline V gives CDR1 MDHEN, CDR2 SYDVKM. The CDR3 DNA follows: TGTGCCAGCATCCGAGCCGGGACAGGCGAAAAAAACATTCAGTACTTC. Translation: CASIRAGTGEKNIQYF.

The chain uses TRBV19 and TRBJ2-3, with 8 bases lining up with TRBD1. The germline V gene encodes CDR1 LNHDA and CDR2 SQIVND (reference sequence). V gave up 7 bases and J gave up 3 bases; unmatched junction bases: 9. This CDR3 has 15 residues. CDR3 DNA sequence: TGTGCCAGTACCGCAGGACAGGGAAGAACAGATACGCAGTATTTT. This gives the protein CASTAGQGRTDTQYF.

By frequency in the sample, this clonotype is medium-sized. V and J are TRBV5-5 and TRBJ2-1; 11 positions match TRBD2. This CDR3 region has 15 residues. The V segment lost 2 bases and the J segment 3 bases; nucleotides outside the gene matches: 1. From germline, CDR1 is SGHKS and CDR2 YYEKEE (reference sequence). CDR3 DNA sequence: TGTGCCAGCAGCTTCGGGACTAGCGGCTACAATGAGCAGTTCTTC. Protein: CASSFGTSGYNEQFF.

The chain has TRBV28 and TRBJ1-6; D unresolved. The germline V gene encodes CDR1 MDHEN and CDR2 SYDVKM. The V and J ends lost 3 bases and 5 bases respectively, with 8 bases between them. The CDR3 extends over 14 amino acids. The CDR3 loop reads CASSFPGNNSPLHF. The CDR3 DNA sequence: TGTGCCAGCAGTTTCCCGGGAAATAATTCACCCCTCCACTTT. The full variable domain, its missing parts supplied by reference TRBV28 and TRBJ1-6, is DVKVTQSSRYLVKRTGEKVFLECVQDMDHENMFWYRQDPGLGLRLIYFSYDVKMKEKGDIPEGYSVSREKKERFSLILESASTNQTSMYLCASSFPGNNSPLHFGNGTRLTVT.

Concerning this clonotype: A far larger clone is one base from this, pointing to a likely read error. V usage is TRBV6-8 and J usage is TRBJ2-2, with 7 bases that match TRBD2. Germline V CDR1 and CDR2: MNHGY, SAAAGT. The CDR3 has 13 residues. The CDR3 coding sequence is TGTGCCAGACGGGGGGAGGGCACCCGGGAGCTGTTTTTT. This gives the protein CARRGEGTRELFF.